This T cell receptor beta chain was found in a study of identifying expanded T cells in peripheral blood. Study-wide points: Across healthy donors, higher total template counts meant significantly greater approximately 2-week count variance.

Only in-frame clones appear in the TCRdb table, and some are missing; sequencing was by immunoSEQ multiplex PCR. The repertoire holds more than 80,000 clones, with roughly 88% as singletons. The CDR3 extends over 12 amino acids. From germline, CDR1 is SGHNT and CDR2 YENEEA. Deletions cut 5 bases from V and 9 bases from J, with 11 bases between. Remarks on this clone: Its specificity is unknown.

The rearrangement joins TRBV11-3 to TRBJ2-1; D possibly corresponds to TRBD2 (6 bases). What was sequenced was blood. This TCR derives from a person aged 18 to 69 in good health. The CDR3 is CASSGAGSEQFF. DNA for the CDR3: TGTGCCAGCAGCGGAGCGGGCAGTGAGCAGTTCTTC. Drawing the rest from reference TRBV11-3 and TRBJ2-1, the complete variable domain is EAGVVQSPRYKIIEKKQPVAFWCNPISGHNTLYWYLQNLGQGPELLIRYENEEAVDDSQLPKDRFSAERLKGVDSTLKIQPAELGDSAVYLCASSGAGSEQFFGPGTRLTVL.